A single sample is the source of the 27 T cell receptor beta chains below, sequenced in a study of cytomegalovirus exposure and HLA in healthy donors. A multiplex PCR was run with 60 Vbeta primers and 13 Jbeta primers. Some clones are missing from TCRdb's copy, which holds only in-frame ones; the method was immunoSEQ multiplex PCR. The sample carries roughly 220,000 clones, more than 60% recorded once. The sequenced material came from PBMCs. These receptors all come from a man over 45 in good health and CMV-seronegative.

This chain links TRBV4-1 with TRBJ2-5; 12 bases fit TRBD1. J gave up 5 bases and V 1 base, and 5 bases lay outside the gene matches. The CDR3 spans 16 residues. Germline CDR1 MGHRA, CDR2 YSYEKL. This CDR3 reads CASSQGDRGLVETQYF. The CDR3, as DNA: TGCGCCAGCAGCCAAGGGGACAGGGGGCTTGTGGAGACCCAGTACTTC.

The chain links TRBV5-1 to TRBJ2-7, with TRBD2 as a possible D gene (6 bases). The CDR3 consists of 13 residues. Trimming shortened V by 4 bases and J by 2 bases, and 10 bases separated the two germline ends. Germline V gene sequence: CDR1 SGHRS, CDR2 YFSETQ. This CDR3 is CASSLGEAYEQYF. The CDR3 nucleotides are TGCGCCAGCAGCCTGGGGGAGGCCTACGAGCAGTACTTC.

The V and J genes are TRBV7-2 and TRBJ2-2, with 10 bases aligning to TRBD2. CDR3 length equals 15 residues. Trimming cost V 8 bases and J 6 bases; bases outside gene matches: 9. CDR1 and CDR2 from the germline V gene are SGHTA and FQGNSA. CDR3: CASRTDLAGAGELFF. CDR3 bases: TGTGCCAGCCGTACGGACCTAGCGGGAGCCGGGGAGCTGTTTTTT.

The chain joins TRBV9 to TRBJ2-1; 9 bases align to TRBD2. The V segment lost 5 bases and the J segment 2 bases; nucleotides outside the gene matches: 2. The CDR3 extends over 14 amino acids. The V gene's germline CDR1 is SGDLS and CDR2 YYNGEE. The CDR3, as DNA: TGTGCCAGCAGTCGGACTAGCGCCTACAATGAGCAGTTCTTC. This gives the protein CASSRTSAYNEQFF.

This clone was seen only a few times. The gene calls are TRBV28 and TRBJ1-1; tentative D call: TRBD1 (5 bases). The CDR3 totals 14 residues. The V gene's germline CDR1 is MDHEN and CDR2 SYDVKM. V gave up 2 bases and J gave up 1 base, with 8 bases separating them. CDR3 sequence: CASSLEQANTEAFF. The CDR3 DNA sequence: TGTGCCAGCAGTTTAGAACAGGCGAACACTGAAGCTTTCTTT.

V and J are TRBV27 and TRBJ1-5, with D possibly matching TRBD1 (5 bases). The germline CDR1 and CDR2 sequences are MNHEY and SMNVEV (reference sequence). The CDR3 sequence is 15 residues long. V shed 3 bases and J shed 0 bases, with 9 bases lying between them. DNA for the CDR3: TGTGCCAGCAGTTTGACAGCAAATAGCAATCAGCCCCAGCATTTT. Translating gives CASSLTANSNQPQHF.

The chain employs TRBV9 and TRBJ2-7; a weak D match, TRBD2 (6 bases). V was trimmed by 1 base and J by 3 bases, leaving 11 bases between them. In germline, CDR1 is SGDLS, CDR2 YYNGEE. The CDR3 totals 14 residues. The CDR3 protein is CASSVMGGVYEQYF. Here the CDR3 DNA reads TGTGCCAGCAGCGTAATGGGGGGAGTCTACGAGCAGTACTTC.

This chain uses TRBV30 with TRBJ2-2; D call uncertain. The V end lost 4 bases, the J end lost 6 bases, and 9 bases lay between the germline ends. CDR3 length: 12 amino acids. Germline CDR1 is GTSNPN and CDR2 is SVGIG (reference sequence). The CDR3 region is CAWNPGPGELFF. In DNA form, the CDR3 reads TGTGCCTGGAATCCCGGTCCCGGGGAGCTGTTTTTT.

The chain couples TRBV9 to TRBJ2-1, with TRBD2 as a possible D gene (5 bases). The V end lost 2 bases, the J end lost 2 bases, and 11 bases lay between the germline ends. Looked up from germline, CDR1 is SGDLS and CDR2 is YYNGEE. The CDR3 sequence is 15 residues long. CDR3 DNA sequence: TGTGCCAGCAGCGTGGGGAGCAGAGCCTACAATGAGCAGTTCTTC. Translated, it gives CASSVGSRAYNEQFF.

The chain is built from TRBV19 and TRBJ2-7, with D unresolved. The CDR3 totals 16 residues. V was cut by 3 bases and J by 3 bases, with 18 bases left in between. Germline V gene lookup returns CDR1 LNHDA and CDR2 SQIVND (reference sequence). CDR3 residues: CASSIMSKAGGYEQYF. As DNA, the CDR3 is TGTGCCAGTAGTATTATGAGTAAAGCCGGTGGCTACGAGCAGTACTTC.

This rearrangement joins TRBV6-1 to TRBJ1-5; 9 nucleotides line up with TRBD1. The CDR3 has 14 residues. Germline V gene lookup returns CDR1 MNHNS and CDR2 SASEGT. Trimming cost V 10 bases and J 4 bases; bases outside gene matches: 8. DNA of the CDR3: TGTGCCACAGCAACCGGGACAGGGAATCAGCCCCAGCATTTT. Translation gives CATATGTGNQPQHF.

CDR3 sequence: CASSVDHRSRSGNTIYF. Here the CDR3 DNA reads TGTGCCAGCAGCGTAGATCACAGAAGTCGCTCTGGAAACACCATATATTTT. This chain uses TRBV9 with TRBJ1-3; D not resolved. CDR3 size: 17 residues. Germline V gene lookup returns CDR1 SGDLS and CDR2 YYNGEE. V was pared by 0 bases and J by 0 bases, with 13 bases between.

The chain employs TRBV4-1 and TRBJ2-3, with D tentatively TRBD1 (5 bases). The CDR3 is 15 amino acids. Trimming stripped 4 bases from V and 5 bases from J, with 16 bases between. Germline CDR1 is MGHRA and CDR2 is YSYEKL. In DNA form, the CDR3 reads TGCGCCAGCAGCCCCCGAATCCAGGGCCTAGATACGCAGTATTTT. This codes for CASSPRIQGLDTQYF.

The CDR3 coding sequence is TGTGCCAGCAGTCCCTGGACAGGGCGAGAGCAGTACTTC. Translating it yields CASSPWTGREQYF. The rearrangement uses TRBV6-5 and TRBJ2-7, with TRBD1 matching over 8 bases. V was clipped by 5 bases and J by 7 bases; unmatched bases: 7. In germline, CDR1 is MNHEY, CDR2 SVGAGI. CDR3 length: 13 amino acids.

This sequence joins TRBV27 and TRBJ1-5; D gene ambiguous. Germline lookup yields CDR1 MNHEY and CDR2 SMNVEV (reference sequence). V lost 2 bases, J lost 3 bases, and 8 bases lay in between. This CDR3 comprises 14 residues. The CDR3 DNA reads TGTGCCAGCAGTTTAAGAGGTGACAATCAGCCCCAGCATTTT. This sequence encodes CASSLRGDNQPQHF.

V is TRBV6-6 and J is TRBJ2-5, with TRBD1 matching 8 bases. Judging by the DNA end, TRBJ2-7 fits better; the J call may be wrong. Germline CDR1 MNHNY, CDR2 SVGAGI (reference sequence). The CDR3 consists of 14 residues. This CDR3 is CASTWTGSTYEQYF. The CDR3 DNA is TGTGCCAGCACCTGGACAGGGTCCACGTACGAGCAGTACTTC.

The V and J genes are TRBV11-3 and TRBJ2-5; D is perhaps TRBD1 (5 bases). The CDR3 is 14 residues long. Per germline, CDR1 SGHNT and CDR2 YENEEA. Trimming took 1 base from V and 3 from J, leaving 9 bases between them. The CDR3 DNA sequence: TGTGCCAGCAGCTTAGGGGGCCTCGAAGAGACCCAGTACTTC. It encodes CASSLGGLEETQYF.

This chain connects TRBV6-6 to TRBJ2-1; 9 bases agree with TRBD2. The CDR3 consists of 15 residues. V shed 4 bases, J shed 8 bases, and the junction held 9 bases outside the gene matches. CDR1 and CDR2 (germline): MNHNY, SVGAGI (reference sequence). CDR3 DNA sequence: TGTGCCAGCAGTTCGACCCTAGCGGGAATCGATGAGCAGTTCTTC. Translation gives CASSSTLAGIDEQFF.

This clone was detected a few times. DNA for the CDR3: TGCGCCAGCAAAACCGGGGTAGCGGCCTCCTACGAGCAGTACTTC. It is translated as CASKTGVAASYEQYF. J is TRBJ2-7 and V is TRBV4-1; weak D call: TRBD2 (6 bases). The CDR3 spans 15 residues. From germline, CDR1 is MGHRA and CDR2 YSYEKL. Deletions cut 7 bases from V and 0 bases from J, with 16 bases between.

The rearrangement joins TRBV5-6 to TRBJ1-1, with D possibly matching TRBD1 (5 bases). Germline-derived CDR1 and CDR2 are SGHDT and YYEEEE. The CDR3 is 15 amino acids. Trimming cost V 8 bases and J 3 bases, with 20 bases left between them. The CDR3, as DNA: TGTGCCAGTAATCCAGGGAGACGGGGGTACACTGAAGCTTTCTTT. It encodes CASNPGRRGYTEAFF. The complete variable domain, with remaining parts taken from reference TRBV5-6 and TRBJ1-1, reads DAGVTQSPTHLIKTRGQQVTLRCSPKSGHDTVSWYQQALGQGPQFIFQYYEEEERQRGNFPDRFSGHQFPNYSSELNVNALLLGDSALYLCASNPGRRGYTEAFFGQGTRLTVV.

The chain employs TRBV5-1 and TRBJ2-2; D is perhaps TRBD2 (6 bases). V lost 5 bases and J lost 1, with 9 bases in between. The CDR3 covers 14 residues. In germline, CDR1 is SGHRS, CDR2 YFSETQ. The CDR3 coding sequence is TGCGCCAGCAGTGGTAGCGGGAACACCGGGGAGCTGTTTTTT. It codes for CASSGSGNTGELFF.

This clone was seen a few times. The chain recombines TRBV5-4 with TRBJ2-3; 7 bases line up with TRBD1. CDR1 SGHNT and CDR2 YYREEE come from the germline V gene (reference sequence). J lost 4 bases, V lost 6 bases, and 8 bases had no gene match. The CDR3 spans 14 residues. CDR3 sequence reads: CASTIRGLSDTQYF. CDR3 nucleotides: TGTGCCAGCACCATTAGGGGGCTGTCAGATACGCAGTATTTT.

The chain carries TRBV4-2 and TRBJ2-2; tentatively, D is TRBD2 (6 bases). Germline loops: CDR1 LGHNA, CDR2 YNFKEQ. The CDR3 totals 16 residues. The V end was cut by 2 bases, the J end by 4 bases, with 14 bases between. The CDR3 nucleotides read TGTGCCAGCAGCCAATCCGGGACTGGAATCACCGGGGAGCTGTTTTTT. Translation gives CASSQSGTGITGELFF.

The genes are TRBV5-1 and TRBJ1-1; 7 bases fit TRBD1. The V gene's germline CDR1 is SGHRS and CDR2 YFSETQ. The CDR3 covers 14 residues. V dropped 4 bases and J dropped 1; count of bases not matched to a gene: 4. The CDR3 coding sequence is TGCGCCAGCAGCACGGGACAGCCGAACACTGAAGCTTTCTTT. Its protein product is CASSTGQPNTEAFF.

The DNA for the CDR3 is TGTGCCAGCAGCCCTACTAGCGGGGAGGCCTTTAGCACAGATACGCAGTATTTT. This sequence encodes CASSPTSGEAFSTDTQYF. The V gene is TRBV11-2, the J gene TRBJ2-3, with 10 nucleotides matching TRBD2. Per germline, CDR1 SGHAT and CDR2 FQNNGV. The CDR3 consists of 18 residues. The junction had 11 bases not matched to a gene; V was cut back by 5 bases and J by 0 bases.

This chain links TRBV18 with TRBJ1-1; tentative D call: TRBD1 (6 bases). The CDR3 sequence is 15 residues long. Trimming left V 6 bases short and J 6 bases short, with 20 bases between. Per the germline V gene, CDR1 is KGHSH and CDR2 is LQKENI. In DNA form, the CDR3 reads TGTGCCAGCTCCCCCGACAGGTCCGGGTTGTCTGAAGCTTTCTTT. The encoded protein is CASSPDRSGLSEAFF.

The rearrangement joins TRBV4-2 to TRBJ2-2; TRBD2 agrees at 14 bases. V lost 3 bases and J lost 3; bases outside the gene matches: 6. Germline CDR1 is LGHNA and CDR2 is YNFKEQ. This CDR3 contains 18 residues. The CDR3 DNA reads TGTGCCAGCAGCCATCCGGGACTAGCGGGAGACGACACCGGGGAGCTGTTTTTT. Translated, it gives CASSHPGLAGDDTGELFF.